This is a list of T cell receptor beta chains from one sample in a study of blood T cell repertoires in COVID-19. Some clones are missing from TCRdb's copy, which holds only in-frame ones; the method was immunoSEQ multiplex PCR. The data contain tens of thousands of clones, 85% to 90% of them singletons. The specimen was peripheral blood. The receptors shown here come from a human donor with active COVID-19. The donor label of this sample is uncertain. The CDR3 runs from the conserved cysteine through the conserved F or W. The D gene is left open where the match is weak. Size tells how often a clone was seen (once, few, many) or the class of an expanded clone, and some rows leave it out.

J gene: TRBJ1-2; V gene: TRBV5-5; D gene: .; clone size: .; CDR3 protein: CASSLEGFDGYTF; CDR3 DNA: TGTGCCAGCAGCTTGGAGGGGTTTGATGGCTACACCTTC
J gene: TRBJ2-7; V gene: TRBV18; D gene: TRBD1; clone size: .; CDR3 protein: CASSPPGGAEEQYF; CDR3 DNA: TGTGCCAGCTCACCACCAGGGGGCGCGGAGGAGCAGTACTTC
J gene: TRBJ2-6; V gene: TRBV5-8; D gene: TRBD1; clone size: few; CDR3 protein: CASSFGQVYSGANVLTF; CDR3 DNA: TGTGCCAGCAGCTTTGGACAGGTGTACTCTGGGGCCAACGTCCTGACTTTC
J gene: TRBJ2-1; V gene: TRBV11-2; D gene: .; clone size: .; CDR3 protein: CASSQLRSVNEQFF; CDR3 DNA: TGTGCCAGCAGCCAACTTAGATCGGTCAATGAGCAGTTCTTC
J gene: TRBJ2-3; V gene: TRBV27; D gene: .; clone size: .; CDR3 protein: CASSLGGGVGTDTQYF; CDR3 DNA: TGTGCCAGCAGTTTGGGAGGGGGTGTAGGCACAGATACGCAGTATTTT
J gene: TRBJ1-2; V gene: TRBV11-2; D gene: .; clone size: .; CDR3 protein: CASSSREGNGSYGYTF; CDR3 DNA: TGTGCCAGCAGCTCCCGAGAGGGGAACGGGAGCTATGGCTACACCTTC
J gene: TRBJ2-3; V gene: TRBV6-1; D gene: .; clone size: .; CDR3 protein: CASSDFVTDPDTDTQYF; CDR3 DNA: TGTGCCAGCAGTGACTTCGTGACAGACCCCGACACAGATACGCAGTATTTT
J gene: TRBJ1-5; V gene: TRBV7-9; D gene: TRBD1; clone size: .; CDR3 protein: CASSAGTGGFVNQPQHF; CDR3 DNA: TGTGCCAGCAGCGCCGGGACAGGGGGCTTTGTGAATCAGCCCCAGCATTTT
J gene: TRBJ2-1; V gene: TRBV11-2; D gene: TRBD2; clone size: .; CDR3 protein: CASSLGRRFSGSDNEQFF; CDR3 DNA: TGTGCCAGCAGCCTTGGTCGCCGGTTTAGCGGGAGTGACAATGAGCAGTTCTTC
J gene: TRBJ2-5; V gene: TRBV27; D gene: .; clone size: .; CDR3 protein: CASSLQVRGETQYF; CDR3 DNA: TGTGCCAGCAGTTTACAAGTAAGGGGTGAGACCCAGTACTTC
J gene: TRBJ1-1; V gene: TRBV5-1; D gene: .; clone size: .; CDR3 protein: CASSLGAKTPWDTEAFF; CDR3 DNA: TGCGCCAGCAGCTTGGGGGCGAAGACACCCTGGGACACTGAAGCTTTCTTT
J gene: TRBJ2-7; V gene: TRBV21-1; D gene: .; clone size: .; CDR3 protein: CASSFRTGRHEQYF; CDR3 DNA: TGTGCCAGCAGCTTTAGGACAGGGAGGCACGAGCAGTACTTC
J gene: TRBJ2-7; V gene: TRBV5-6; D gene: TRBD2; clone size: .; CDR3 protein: CASSLRTSGSTYEQYF; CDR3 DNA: TGTGCCAGCAGCTTGCGGACTAGCGGCTCTACCTACGAGCAGTACTTC
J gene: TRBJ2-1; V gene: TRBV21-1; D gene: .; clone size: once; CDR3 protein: CASSDSTGLAGPTPPYNEQFF; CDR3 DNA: TGTGCCAGCAGCGACAGCACGGGACTAGCGGGACCAACTCCCCCCTACAATGAGCAGTTCTTC
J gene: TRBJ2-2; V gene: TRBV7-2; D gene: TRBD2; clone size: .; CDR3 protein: CASSVGRGSGELFF; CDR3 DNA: TGTGCCAGCAGCGTAGGGAGGGGCTCCGGGGAGCTGTTTTTT
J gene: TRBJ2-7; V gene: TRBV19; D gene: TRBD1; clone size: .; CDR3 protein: CASSIRTGTGEGEQYF; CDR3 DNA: TGTGCCAGTAGTATCAGAACCGGGACAGGGGAGGGCGAGCAGTACTTC
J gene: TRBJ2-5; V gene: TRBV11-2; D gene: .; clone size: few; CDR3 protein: CASSYPLEETQYF; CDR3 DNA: TGTGCCAGCAGCTACCCACTGGAAGAGACCCAGTACTTC
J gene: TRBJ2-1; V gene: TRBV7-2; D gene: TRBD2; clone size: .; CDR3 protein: CASSLAGGRAANEQFF; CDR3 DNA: TGTGCCAGCAGCTTAGCGGGCGGGAGGGCCGCCAATGAGCAGTTCTTC